Shown below are 29 T cell receptor beta chains from a single sample sequenced in a study of T cell responses to AZD1222 COVID-19 vaccine. TCRdb's copy holds only in-frame clones and misses some; the assay was immunoSEQ multiplex PCR. This sample carries about 120,000 clones, roughly 90% of them seen once, and the ten largest clones take under 4.5%. Sample: peripheral blood, taken 28 days after the second dose of the MenACWY control vaccine. These receptors all come from an adult who received the MenACWY meningococcal vaccine as a control.

The chain is built from TRBV29-1 and TRBJ2-2; D might be TRBD1 (5 bases). CDR1 is SQVTM and CDR2 is ANQGSEA in the germline V gene. CDR3 length: 14 residues. The V and J ends lost 7 bases and 8 bases respectively, with 20 bases between them. The CDR3 region is CSAYLQEFTGELFF. CDR3 sequence (DNA): TGCAGCGCCTACCTACAGGAGTTCACTGGGGAGCTGTTTTTT.

The chain couples TRBV5-1 to TRBJ2-3; D is perhaps TRBD1 (6 bases). V was cut by 4 bases and J by 0 bases, with 15 bases left in between. The CDR3 is 16 amino acids. Germline V CDR1 and CDR2: SGHRS, YFSETQ. The CDR3 DNA sequence: TGCGCCAGCAGCCCTGGGTTAGGGGGTAGCACAGATACGCAGTATTTT. Its translation: CASSPGLGGSTDTQYF.

The chain links TRBV28 to TRBJ1-1, with TRBD1 as a possible D gene (6 bases). The CDR3 loop spans 14 amino acids. V lost 3 bases to trimming and J lost 4 bases, with 12 bases between them. Germline CDR1 MDHEN, CDR2 SYDVKM. The CDR3 nucleotides are TGTGCCAGCAGTTTGGGGGGGCGGGGCACTGAAGCTTTCTTT. This sequence encodes CASSLGGRGTEAFF. Together with reference TRBV28 and TRBJ1-1, the CDR3 gives the full variable domain: DVKVTQSSRYLVKRTGEKVFLECVQDMDHENMFWYRQDPGLGLRLIYFSYDVKMKEKGDIPEGYSVSREKKERFSLILESASTNQTSMYLCASSLGGRGTEAFFGQGTRLTVV.

A few counts support this clone. The chain links TRBV27 to TRBJ1-4; D is possibly TRBD1 (5 bases). Germline CDR1 reads MNHEY; CDR2 reads SMNVEV (reference sequence). V lost 3 bases and J 7 bases, leaving 9 bases between the germline ends. CDR3 length equals 13 residues. CDR3 bases: TGTGCCAGCAGTTTCAGGGTATTTGAAAAACTGTTTTTT. Amino acid sequence: CASSFRVFEKLFF.

The genes are TRBV7-9 and TRBJ1-3; D remains unclear. Germline values: CDR1 SEHNR, CDR2 FQNEAQ (reference sequence). The V and J ends lost 0 bases and 6 bases respectively, with 15 bases between them. This CDR3 contains 16 residues. The CDR3 reads CASSLARRTSANTIYF. In DNA, the CDR3 is TGTGCCAGCAGCTTAGCGAGAAGGACCTCAGCAAACACCATATATTTT. Together with reference TRBV7-9 and TRBJ1-3, the CDR3 gives the full variable domain: DTGVSQNPRHKITKRGQNVTFRCDPISEHNRLYWYRQTLGQGPEFLTYFQNEAQLEKSRLLSDRFSAERPKGSFSTLEIQRTEQGDSAMYLCASSLARRTSANTIYFGEGSWLTVV.

This chain connects TRBV9 to TRBJ2-5, with 8 nucleotides matching TRBD1. The V and J ends lost 0 bases and 5 bases, in that order; junction bases with no gene match: 6. This CDR3 comprises 15 residues. CDR1 and CDR2 from the germline V gene are SGDLS and YYNGEE. The DNA of the CDR3 is TGTGCCAGCAGCGTAGGGGACAGGCTAGGGGAGACCCAGTACTTC. Protein product: CASSVGDRLGETQYF.

The rearrangement uses TRBV7-9 and TRBJ1-2; perhaps TRBD1 as D (6 bases). The V end lost 0 bases, the J end lost 7 bases, and 15 bases lay between the germline ends. This CDR3 has 15 amino acids. The germline V gene has CDR1 SEHNR and CDR2 FQNEAQ (reference sequence). CDR3 region: CASSLALNRAGGYTF. CDR3 bases: TGTGCCAGCAGCTTAGCGCTAAACAGGGCCGGTGGCTACACCTTC.

J is TRBJ2-1 and V is TRBV7-8, with 7 nucleotides matching TRBD2. The CDR3 runs 16 residues. Germline V gene lookup returns CDR1 SGHVS and CDR2 FQNEAQ. After removal of 4 bases from V and 6 bases from J, the junction contained 12 bases not matched to a gene. As DNA, the CDR3 is TGTGCCAGCAGCTCGCACAGACTAGCCCCGGGCAATGAGCAGTTCTTC. Its protein product is CASSSHRLAPGNEQFF.

The CDR3 coding sequence is TGTGCCAGCTCACCTCAGGGGGTTCGTGGCGAGCAGTACGTC. It encodes CASSPQGVRGEQYV. The chain has TRBV18 and TRBJ2-7; 7 bases are shared with TRBD1. Trimming cost V 3 bases and J 6 bases; bases outside gene matches: 8. The CDR3 has 14 amino acids. Germline CDR1 and CDR2: KGHSH and LQKENI.

This clone came up once. The chain joins TRBV5-4 to TRBJ2-1; D remains unclear. V shed 1 base and J shed 10 bases, with 6 bases lying between them. The CDR3 extends over 11 amino acids. Germline lookup yields CDR1 SGHNT and CDR2 YYREEE (reference sequence). The CDR3 loop reads CASSLRDEQFF. CDR3 coding DNA: TGTGCCAGCAGCTTGAGAGACGAGCAGTTCTTC. The whole variable domain, filled in from reference TRBV5-4 and TRBJ2-1, reads ETGVTQSPTHLIKTRGQQVTLRCSSQSGHNTVSWYQQALGQGPQFIFQYYREEENGRGNFPPRFSGLQFPNYSSELNVNALELDDSALYLCASSLRDEQFFGPGTRLTVL.

The chain uses TRBV28 and TRBJ1-3; D is undetermined. The CDR3 extends over 12 amino acids. Trimming removed 3 bases from V and 4 bases from J, with 4 bases in between. Per germline, CDR1 MDHEN and CDR2 SYDVKM. The CDR3 region has the DNA TGTGCCAGCAGTTTTTCCGGAAACACCATATATTTT. It encodes CASSFSGNTIYF. Looking up the rest from reference TRBV28 and TRBJ1-3 gives the full variable domain: DVKVTQSSRYLVKRTGEKVFLECVQDMDHENMFWYRQDPGLGLRLIYFSYDVKMKEKGDIPEGYSVSREKKERFSLILESASTNQTSMYLCASSFSGNTIYFGEGSWLTVV.

The table lists this clone with a count of one. The chain uses TRBV2 and TRBJ2-3; D remains ambiguous. The CDR3 has 12 residues. CDR1 is SNHLY and CDR2 is FYNNEI in the germline V gene. V shed 2 bases and J shed 6 bases, with 6 bases lying between them. The CDR3: CASSELSDTQYF. CDR3 nucleotides: TGTGCCAGCAGTGAATTGTCCGATACGCAGTATTTT.

The chain couples TRBV6-5 to TRBJ2-5, with TRBD2 identical over 7 bases. Unmatched junction bases numbered 8, after V lost 2 bases and J lost 5 bases. Looked up from germline, CDR1 is MNHEY and CDR2 is SVGAGI. CDR3 length: 15 residues. CDR3 sequence: CASSYPGGSGETQYF. In nucleotides, the CDR3 is TGTGCCAGCAGTTACCCGGGCGGTAGCGGGGAGACCCAGTACTTC.

The V gene is TRBV9, the J gene TRBJ1-3; D is ambiguous. The CDR3 extends over 15 amino acids. Germline loops: CDR1 SGDLS, CDR2 YYNGEE. The germline V and J ends were trimmed by 3 bases and 0 bases, with 10 bases remaining between them. The CDR3 bases are TGTGCCAGCAGCGGAGGAGGATACTCTGGAAACACCATATATTTT. It specifies CASSGGGYSGNTIYF.

The rearrangement joins TRBV15 to TRBJ1-5, with D perhaps matching TRBD1 (6 bases). V shed 1 base and J shed 2 bases, with 9 bases lying between them. Germline V gene sequence: CDR1 LNHNV, CDR2 YYDKDF (reference sequence). The CDR3 runs to 15 residues. CDR3 in amino acids: CATSRGDTRNQPQHF. The CDR3 DNA reads as TGTGCCACCAGCAGAGGGGACACCCGCAATCAGCCCCAGCATTTT.

J is TRBJ2-1 and V is TRBV11-2, with a tentative D call TRBD1 (6 bases). Per germline, CDR1 SGHAT and CDR2 FQNNGV. The V end was cut by 1 base, the J end by 9 bases, with 16 bases between. The CDR3 is 15 amino acids. CDR3 residues: CASSLGGQGLSEQFF. The CDR3 nucleotides read TGTGCCAGCAGCTTAGGGGGGCAAGGTCTTAGTGAGCAGTTCTTC.

This clone was seen only a few times. The V gene is TRBV11-3, the J gene TRBJ2-2, with D possibly matching TRBD2 (7 bases). Trimming took 4 bases from V and 6 from J, leaving 27 bases between them. This CDR3 comprises 19 residues. In germline, CDR1 is SGHNT, CDR2 YENEEA. CDR3 DNA sequence: TGTGCCAGCAGCTCTGGGTTTGTCGGGGGGCGACGAAGGCCCGGGGAGCTGTTTTTT. Encoded protein: CASSSGFVGGRRRPGELFF.

The chain links TRBV3-1 (or the pseudogene TRBV3-2) to TRBJ2-7, with D tentatively TRBD1 or TRBD2 (5 bases each). This CDR3 has 12 amino acids. V was shortened by 5 bases and J by 12 bases, with 17 bases between the two germline ends. Germline V CDR1 and CDR2: LGHDT, YNNKEL (reference sequence). CDR3 sequence reads: CASSWPGTEMYF. In DNA, the CDR3 is TGTGCCAGCAGCTGGCCCGGGACCGAGATGTACTTC.

DNA of the CDR3: TGTGCCAGTAAACCAGCTGGAGTGAGCACTGAAGCTTTCTTT. Translated: CASKPAGVSTEAFF. J is TRBJ1-1 and V is TRBV19; no definite D call. CDR1 LNHDA and CDR2 SQIVND come from the germline V gene (reference sequence). V shed 7 bases and J shed 4 bases, with 16 bases lying between them. This CDR3 is built from 14 residues.

CDR3 sequence (DNA): TGTGCCAGCAGCCCGCCTATATCCCGTAGGTTCATAGCGGGAGATGGAAATGAGCAGTTCTTC. It codes for CASSPPISRRFIAGDGNEQFF. The J gene is TRBJ2-1, the V gene TRBV9; the match to TRBD2 covers 9 bases. The germline gives CDR1 SGDLS, CDR2 YYNGEE. This CDR3 has 21 residues. With 4 bases clipped from V and 7 bases from J, the junction kept 27 bases outside the gene matches.

V usage is TRBV7-6 and J usage is TRBJ1-4; 9 nucleotides align to TRBD1. The trim removed 4 bases at V and 8 bases at J, leaving 11 bases unmatched. The germline V gene encodes CDR1 SGHVS and CDR2 FNYEAQ. The CDR3 has 16 amino acids. Here the CDR3 reads CASSSITGTGNEKLFF. CDR3 DNA sequence: TGTGCCAGCAGCTCCATAACCGGGACAGGGAACGAAAAACTGTTTTTT.

The chain joins TRBV2 to TRBJ1-4; 9 bases line up with TRBD1. Losses at the gene ends were 3 bases for V and 5 bases for J; bases not matched to a gene: 4. The CDR3 has 15 residues. From germline, CDR1 is SNHLY and CDR2 FYNNEI. CDR3 DNA sequence: TGTGCCAGCAGTGATGTAGACAGGGGGAATGAAAAACTGTTTTTT. This encodes CASSDVDRGNEKLFF.

This clone was recorded a few times. J is TRBJ2-5 and V is TRBV6-4; 8 positions match TRBD1. CDR1 and CDR2 from the germline V gene are MRHNA and SNTAGT. CDR3 length: 13 residues. J gave up 4 bases and V 6 bases, and 4 bases lay outside the gene matches. CDR3 sequence: CASSATGVETQYF. DNA for the CDR3: TGTGCCAGCAGCGCGACAGGGGTAGAGACCCAGTACTTC.

Only a few counts were recorded for this clone. The CDR3 loop is CASSVAPGVALETQYF. CDR3 nucleotide sequence: TGTGCCAGCAGCGTAGCCCCAGGGGTGGCCCTAGAGACCCAGTACTTC. This chain uses TRBV9 with TRBJ2-5, with TRBD1 as a possible D gene (6 bases). Trimming left V 0 bases short and J 4 bases short, with 16 bases between. There are 16 residues in the CDR3. Per germline, CDR1 SGDLS and CDR2 YYNGEE.

The gene calls are TRBV3-1 (or the pseudogene TRBV3-2) and TRBJ2-7; D is uncertain. The CDR3 contains 14 residues. Germline CDR1 LGHDT, CDR2 YNNKEL (reference sequence). CDR3 sequence: CASSQGLLSSEQYV. DNA for the CDR3: TGTGCCAGCAGCCAAGGTTTATTATCCTCCGAGCAGTACGTC.

The gene calls are TRBV28 and TRBJ2-1; 14 positions agree with TRBD2. This CDR3 comprises 15 residues. The ends lost 2 bases at V and 8 bases at J; junction bases unmatched: 2. Germline V lookup: CDR1 MDHEN, CDR2 SYDVKM. CDR3: CASSLGTSGGHEQFF. The DNA of the CDR3 is TGTGCCAGCAGTTTAGGGACTAGCGGGGGCCATGAGCAGTTCTTC. The full variable domain, rest sourced from reference TRBV28 and TRBJ2-1, is DVKVTQSSRYLVKRTGEKVFLECVQDMDHENMFWYRQDPGLGLRLIYFSYDVKMKEKGDIPEGYSVSREKKERFSLILESASTNQTSMYLCASSLGTSGGHEQFFGPGTRLTVL.

CDR3 coding DNA: TGTGCCAGCAGCGCCTACAGGGGGGCTAATGAAAAACTGTTTTTT. Protein: CASSAYRGANEKLFF. The rearrangement joins TRBV7-7 to TRBJ1-4; 8 bases are shared with TRBD1. Looked up from germline, CDR1 is SSHAT and CDR2 is FNYEAQ (reference sequence). The junction had 5 bases not matched to a gene; V was cut back by 5 bases and J by 3 bases. This CDR3 spans 15 amino acids. Full variable domain (outside the CDR3, taken from reference TRBV7-7 and TRBJ1-4): GAGVSQSPRYKVTKRGQDVTLRCDPISSHATLYWYQQALGQGPEFLTYFNYEAQPDKSGLPSDRFSAERPEGSISTLTIQRTEQRDSAMYRCASSAYRGANEKLFFGSGTQLSVL.

This clone was seen only once. J is TRBJ1-3 and V is TRBV28; tentatively, D is TRBD1 (5 bases). The CDR3 loop spans 15 amino acids. CDR1 MDHEN and CDR2 SYDVKM come from the germline V gene. V was cut by 6 bases and J by 6 bases, with 18 bases left in between. The CDR3 sequence is CASRTMGPSLNTIYF. The CDR3 coding sequence is TGTGCCAGCAGAACCATGGGGCCCTCGCTAAACACCATATATTTT.

The chain couples TRBV28 to TRBJ2-2, with 13 positions matching TRBD2. With V trimmed by 2 bases and J by 5 bases, 5 bases remained unmatched. Germline V gene lookup returns CDR1 MDHEN and CDR2 SYDVKM. This CDR3 is built from 17 residues. CDR3 loop: CASSLVRGLAGTGELFF. The CDR3 DNA follows: TGTGCCAGCAGTTTAGTTAGGGGACTAGCGGGGACCGGGGAGCTGTTTTTT.